This T cell receptor beta chain was observed in a study of spatial heterogeneity in lung cancer. Overall study results and limits: Coverage of tumor T cells, by estimate, reached 6.5% to 8% for alpha chains and 13% for beta chains. In tumors, expanded intratumoral alpha and beta TCR counts tracked mutation counts.

Germline trimming cut 6 bases from V and 5 bases from J; bases unmatched to any gene: 7. CDR3 size: 14 residues. In germline, CDR1 is SGHVS, CDR2 FQNEAQ. Details on this clonotype: Its antigen is not known.

Time point noted: sample taken at primary tumor resection. TCRdb analysed the 5' RACE reads with MiXCR anew, one entry per CDR3 protein. The data hold 20,000 to 25,000 distinct CDR3 sequences, with 15% to 20% observed a single time. This TCR came from a female donor with early-stage non-small cell lung cancer. This chain uses TRBV7-8 with TRBJ2-7; 10 positions agree with TRBD2. This sample comprised lung tumor tissue, obtained at surgery. The CDR3 DNA follows: TGTGCCAGCAGTCAAACTAGCGGGATGAACGAGCAGTACTTC. Its translation: CASSQTSGMNEQYF. The whole variable domain, remainder taken from reference TRBV7-8 and TRBJ2-7, is GAGVSQSPRYKVAKRGQDVALRCDPISGHVSLFWYQQALGQGPEFLTYFQNEAQLDKSGLPSDRFFAERPEGSVSTLKIQRTQQEDSAVYLCASSQTSGMNEQYFGPGTRLTVT.